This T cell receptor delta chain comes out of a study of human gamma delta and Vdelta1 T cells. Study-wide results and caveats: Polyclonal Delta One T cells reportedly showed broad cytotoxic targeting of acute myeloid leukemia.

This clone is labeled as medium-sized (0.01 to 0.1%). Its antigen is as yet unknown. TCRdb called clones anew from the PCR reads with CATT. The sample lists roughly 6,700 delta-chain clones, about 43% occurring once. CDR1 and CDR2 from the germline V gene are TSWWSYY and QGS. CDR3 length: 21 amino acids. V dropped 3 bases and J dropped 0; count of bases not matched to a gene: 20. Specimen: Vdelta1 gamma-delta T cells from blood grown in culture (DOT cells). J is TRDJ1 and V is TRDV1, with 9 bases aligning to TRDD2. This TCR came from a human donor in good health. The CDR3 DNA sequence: TGTGCTCTTGGGGAGTTCCTTCCTACCTACCGCGGGGGCCGGTACACCGATAAACTCATCTTT. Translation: CALGEFLPTYRGGRYTDKLIF.